This is a list of T cell receptor beta chains from one sample in a study of blood T cells in healthy people across ages. TCRdb reanalysed the 5' RACE reads using MiXCR and keeps one entry per CDR3 protein. The repertoire holds approximately 400,000 distinct CDR3 sequences, with 50% to 60% as singletons. The sequenced sample consisted of blood. All receptors derive from a man in his sixties in good health. The CDR3 runs from the conserved cysteine through the conserved F or W. The D gene is left open where the match is weak. Clone size is given for some rows only: seen once, a few or many times, or a class if the clone is expanded.

D gene	V gene	clone size	J gene	CDR3 DNA	CDR3 protein
TRBD1	TRBV5-1	-	TRBJ1-2	TGCGCCAGCAGCTTGGCGGCAGGGGGCCAGGGTGGTTACACCTTC	CASSLAAGGQGGYTF
TRBD1	TRBV20-1	-	TRBJ1-1	TGCAGTGCTAGATCGGCAGGGGGCTTCCTTCCGAACACTGAAGCTTTCTTT	CSARSAGGFLPNTEAFF
-	TRBV15	few	TRBJ2-7	TGTGCCACCAGCAGAGATAGGGGGAGAGGCTCCTACGAGCAGTACTTC	CATSRDRGRGSYEQYF
-	TRBV12-3/TRBV12-4	-	TRBJ1-2	TGTGCCAGCAGTTTTACCCCGGGGGAATCCTATGGCTACACCTTC	CASSFTPGESYGYTF
TRBD1	TRBV6-1	-	TRBJ2-5	TGTGCCAGCAAGGGGACAGTCCTTCAAGAGACCCAGTACTTC	CASKGTVLQETQYF
-	TRBV3-1	-	TRBJ1-2	TGTGCCAGCAGCCCAGCAGGGACCTATGGCTACACCTTC	CASSPAGTYGYTF
-	TRBV28	-	TRBJ1-5	TGTGCCAGCAGTTCCGGGGGACTCAATCAGCCCCAGCATTTT	CASSSGGLNQPQHF
TRBD1	TRBV7-8	few	TRBJ2-7	TGTGCCAGCAGCCCCACCGGGACAGGGGCCTACGAGCAGTACTTC	CASSPTGTGAYEQYF
TRBD1	TRBV5-1	few	TRBJ1-2	TGCGCCAGCACGTCCGGGACAGTCGCTAACTATGGCTACACCTTC	CASTSGTVANYGYTF
-	TRBV3-1	-	TRBJ2-3	TGTGCCAGCAGCCAAGGGGCGGTTAGCACAGATACGCAGTATTTT	CASSQGAVSTDTQYF
TRBD1	TRBV5-4	-	TRBJ2-1	TGTGCCAGCAGAGGACAGGGGGACAATGAGCAGTTCTTC	CASRGQGDNEQFF
-	TRBV4-1	-	TRBJ1-1	TGCGCCAGCAGCCAAGGACACGGAATGAACACTGAAGCTTTCTTT	CASSQGHGMNTEAFF
-	TRBV11-2	-	TRBJ2-7	TGTGCCAGCAGCTTAGGGTCTGTGTGGAGTACCTACGAGCAGTACTTC	CASSLGSVWSTYEQYF
TRBD1	TRBV20-1	-	TRBJ2-7	TGCAGTGCTACCCGAAGGGGGCACCCACTCGAGCAGTACTTC	CSATRRGHPLEQYF
TRBD1	TRBV14	-	TRBJ2-1	TGTGCCAGCAGCCAAGAGAGGGGACAGCTCAATGAGCAGTTCTTC	CASSQERGQLNEQFF
-	TRBV29-1	-	TRBJ2-1	TGCAGCGTTGATACGGGGGAGGGGGGCTACAATGAGCAGTTCTTC	CSVDTGEGGYNEQFF
-	TRBV7-9	-	TRBJ2-7	TGTGCCAGCAGATCCGACAGGGAGGTTGGCGAGCAGTACTTC	CASRSDREVGEQYF
TRBD2	TRBV5-1	few	TRBJ2-5	TGCGCCAGCAGCTCCTTTGGACTAGCGGAAGAGACCCAGTACTTC	CASSSFGLAEETQYF
-	TRBV30	few	TRBJ2-3	TGTGCCTGGAGGGTTAGGCGGGGTGAACAGGCAGATACGCAGTATTTT	CAWRVRRGEQADTQYF
TRBD1	TRBV7-9	many	TRBJ2-1	TGTGCCAGCAGCCCAGGGGGTCCAGCCTACAATGAGCAGTTCTTC	CASSPGGPAYNEQFF
-	TRBV24-1	-	TRBJ2-1	TGTGCCACCAGTGATGGGCTGCCGGGGGCCTACAATGAGCAGTTCTTC	CATSDGLPGAYNEQFF
TRBD1	TRBV5-5	-	TRBJ1-2	TGTGCCAGCAGCCAGGCCGGCACCGGGACAGCTCTCTATGGCTACACCTTC	CASSQAGTGTALYGYTF
TRBD2	TRBV5-4	-	TRBJ2-1	TGTGCCAGCAGCTTGTGGCTAGCGGGAGAGGGTGAGCAGTTCTTC	CASSLWLAGEGEQFF
TRBD2	TRBV11-2	-	TRBJ2-7	TGTGCCAGCAGCTTTAGCGGGAGGGCCTACAATGAGCAGTACTTC	CASSFSGRAYNEQYF
TRBD2	TRBV5-6	-	TRBJ2-5	TGTGCCAGCGGCAGACGGGGGGGGCCCCAAGAGACCCGGTACTTC	CASGRRGGPQETRYF
-	TRBV18	-	TRBJ1-1	TGTGCCAGCTCACCCCTCAATTCGCAGGGTAGCACTGAAGCTTTCTTT	CASSPLNSQGSTEAFF
-	TRBV28	once	TRBJ2-6	TGTGCCAGCAGGTTTTACTCTGGGGCCAACGTCCTGACTTTC	CASRFYSGANVLTF
TRBD2	TRBV29-1	-	TRBJ2-5	TGCAGCGTGGGACTAGCGGGCTCAGAGACCCAGTACTTC	CSVGLAGSETQYF
TRBD1	TRBV18	-	TRBJ2-1	TGTGCCAGCTCGCGGGACAGGGGTTCCTACAATGAGCAGTTCTTC	CASSRDRGSYNEQFF
-	TRBV5-1	few	TRBJ1-2	TGCGCCAGCAGCTTTCAACCTCCTGGGGGCCGGGGCTACACCTTC	CASSFQPPGGRGYTF
TRBD2	TRBV3-1	-	TRBJ2-3	TGTGCCAGCAGCCAAGGTCTGGGTAGCGGGGGGGCCGAGAATACGCAGTATTTT	CASSQGLGSGGAENTQYF
TRBD2	TRBV5-1	-	TRBJ2-3	TGCGCCAGCAGCTTACTAGCGGGAGGGTACGCAGATACGCAGTATTTT	CASSLLAGGYADTQYF
-	TRBV28	-	TRBJ1-2	TGTGCCAGCAGATCTAATGATCGGACGAGGAACTATGGCTACACCTTC	CASRSNDRTRNYGYTF
-	TRBV29-1	-	TRBJ2-1	TGCAGCGTTGCACCAGGGGACAATGAGCAGTTCTTC	CSVAPGDNEQFF
-	TRBV5-1	few	TRBJ1-6	TGCGCCAGCAGCTTGGACCTAACTAATTCACCCCTCCACTTT	CASSLDLTNSPLHF
TRBD2	TRBV5-4	-	TRBJ2-7	TGTGCCAGCAGCCCGGGGGGACTAGCGGGATCCTACGAGCAGTACTTC	CASSPGGLAGSYEQYF
TRBD1	TRBV2	once	TRBJ1-1	TGTGCCAGCAGTGGCGGACAGGGATTGAACACTGAAGCTTTCTTT	CASSGGQGLNTEAFF
-	TRBV25-1	-	TRBJ2-7	TGTGCCAGCCGTCTGGGCGGCGGTACCTCCTACGAGCAGTACTTC	CASRLGGGTSYEQYF
TRBD2	TRBV20-1	-	TRBJ2-5	TGCAGTGCTAGCTCGGGCTCTAGCGGAGAGACCCAGTACTTC	CSASSGSSGETQYF
TRBD1	TRBV20-1	-	TRBJ2-7	TGCAGTGCTAGGGACAGGGTCACCCACGAGCAGTACTTC	CSARDRVTHEQYF
-	TRBV4-1	-	TRBJ2-5	TGCGCCAGCAGCCAAGCGGATGGCAGGGCGGAGACCCAGTACTTC	CASSQADGRAETQYF
TRBD1	TRBV12-3/TRBV12-4	once	TRBJ1-4	TGTGCCAGCAGTTTAAGCTGGACAGGTAGCAAGGAAAAACTGTTTTTT	CASSLSWTGSKEKLFF
TRBD2	TRBV20-1	-	TRBJ2-5	TGCAGTGCTACACTAGCGGGAGTAAGAGAGACCCAGTACTTC	CSATLAGVRETQYF
TRBD2	TRBV27	-	TRBJ2-1	TGTGCCAGCGGTTACATAGCGGGGGGGATGGGTGAGCAGTTCTTC	CASGYIAGGMGEQFF
TRBD2	TRBV12-3/TRBV12-4	-	TRBJ2-5	TGTGCCAGCAGTCAAAATTTCGGACTAGCTCGCGTGACCCAGTACTTC	CASSQNFGLARVTQYF
TRBD1	TRBV11-1	-	TRBJ2-7	TGTGCCAGCAGCTTAGCGGGACAGGGATACTACGAGCAGTACTTC	CASSLAGQGYYEQYF
TRBD2	TRBV28	-	TRBJ2-6	TGTGCCAGCACCAACGGGGGGACGTCTGGGGCCAACGTCCTGACTTTC	CASTNGGTSGANVLTF
-	TRBV16	few	TRBJ1-6	TGTGCCAGCAGCCAATCGCGACAGAGGAATTCACCCCTCCACTTT	CASSQSRQRNSPLHF
-	TRBV18	-	TRBJ2-2	TGTGCCAGCTCAGACGGGGCCCGGGAGCTGTTTTTT	CASSDGARELFF
-	TRBV20-1	-	TRBJ2-1	TGCAGTGCGCATCGAGGGGGAAGCTCCTACAATGAGCAGTTCTTC	CSAHRGGSSYNEQFF